This T cell receptor beta chain was documented in a study of T cell repertoires in cytomegalovirus infection. Looking at the study overall: The study used recently identified HLA-C-restricted and well-studied HLA-B-restricted CMV epitopes. Public signatures in TCR beta pointed to CMV infection and matching HLA type.

Per germline, CDR1 MNHNY and CDR2 SVGAGI (reference sequence). V was clipped by 0 bases and J by 0 bases, with 12 bases between them. CDR3 length: 17 amino acids. In TCRdb, the reads were re-called with MiXCR into one record per CDR3 protein. The table has approximately 730,000 distinct CDR3 sequences, about 29% seen once. Note on this clonotype: Its antigen is not identified.

This clonotype was sampled from a human donor in good health (CMV status not recorded). Some clones in this sample may be carry-over from other donors' samples. Here the sequenced sample was cultured CD8+ T cells from PBMCs, taken from culture after CMV antigen stimulation. The V and J genes are TRBV6-6 and TRBJ2-1; no clear D gene. CDR3 DNA sequence: TGTGCCAGCAGTTACTCCTTGGCGGCAAGCTCCTACAATGAGCAGTTCTTC. This encodes CASSYSLAASSYNEQFF.